Listed below are T cell receptor beta chains from one sample, sequenced in a study of Ad26.COV2.S vaccination and SARS-CoV-2 variants. Produced via immunoSEQ multiplex PCR; TCRdb's table is partial and in-frame only. The repertoire holds some 290,000 clones, approximately 80% seen once, with 2% to 2.5% in the top ten. Sample: peripheral blood, taken in a trial of Ad26.COV2.S vaccine versus placebo. These receptors were collected from a person between 18 and 59 years old who received the Ad26.COV2.S COVID-19 vaccine or a placebo. The CDR3 runs from the conserved cysteine through the conserved F or W. The D gene is left open where the match is weak. Rows give clone size only sometimes, using once, few, many, or a class for an expanded clone.

V: TRBV5-1; size: -; J: TRBJ1-1; length: 14; D: TRBD1; DNA: TGCGCCAGCAGCTTGGAGGGGGCGAACACTGAAGCTTTCTTT; CDR3: CASSLEGANTEAFF
V: TRBV4-1; size: -; J: TRBJ1-1; length: 15; D: -; DNA: TGCGCCAGCAGGGTAAAGGGACAAACGAACACTGAAGCTTTCTTT; CDR3: CASRVKGQTNTEAFF
V: TRBV3-1/TRBV3-2; size: -; J: TRBJ1-4; length: 15; D: -; DNA: TGTGCCAGCAGCCAGACGTCCAGGCCGGGTGAAAAACTGTTTTTT; CDR3: CASSQTSRPGEKLFF
V: TRBV10-2; size: once; J: TRBJ1-5; length: 15; D: -; DNA: TGCGCCAGCAGTGAGTTGCGCAGGACCTATCAGCCCCAGCATTTT; CDR3: CASSELRRTYQPQHF
V: TRBV6-5; size: -; J: TRBJ1-2; length: 14; D: -; DNA: TGTGCCAGCAGCGGTGGTGTGGTTTCATCTGGCTACACCTTC; CDR3: CASSGGVVSSGYTF
V: TRBV5-1; size: -; J: TRBJ1-1; length: 14; D: -; DNA: TGCGCCAGCAGTAGAGATCCGGGCGGCACTGAAGCTTTCTTT; CDR3: CASSRDPGGTEAFF
V: TRBV7-8; size: -; J: TRBJ2-7; length: 13; D: -; DNA: TGTGCCAGCAGCCTCTCGGTCTCCTACGAGCAGTACTTC; CDR3: CASSLSVSYEQYF
V: TRBV18; size: -; J: TRBJ1-6; length: 15; D: TRBD1; DNA: TGTGCCAGCTCACGGGACAGGGGCTATAATTCACCCCTCCACTTT; CDR3: CASSRDRGYNSPLHF
V: TRBV11-3; size: -; J: TRBJ1-3; length: 15; D: -; DNA: TGTGCCAGCAGCTTACAGGGATACTCTGGAAACACCATATATTTT; CDR3: CASSLQGYSGNTIYF
V: TRBV6-5; size: -; J: TRBJ1-2; length: 14; D: -; DNA: TGTGCCAGCAGTTACGACAAGACTAACTATGGCTACACCTTC; CDR3: CASSYDKTNYGYTF
V: TRBV2; size: -; J: TRBJ2-1; length: 20; D: TRBD1; DNA: TGTGCCAGCAGTGATCCGGGACAGGGGGCGACTTTCCTCTCCTACAATGAGCAGTTCTTC; CDR3: CASSDPGQGATFLSYNEQFF
V: TRBV19; size: few; J: TRBJ1-6; length: 12; D: -; DNA: TGTGCCAGTAATCAGGGAAATTCACCCCTCCACTTT; CDR3: CASNQGNSPLHF
V: TRBV15; size: -; J: TRBJ1-2; length: 14; D: TRBD1; DNA: TGTGCCACCAGCCCCCGACAGGGTAATATAGGCTACACCTTC; CDR3: CATSPRQGNIGYTF
V: TRBV6-1; size: -; J: TRBJ2-5; length: 19; D: TRBD1; DNA: TGTGCCAGCAGTGAGGGGACAGTTAATTCTGCCGTAATAGGGGAGACCCAGTACTTC; CDR3: CASSEGTVNSAVIGETQYF
V: TRBV4-1; size: once; J: TRBJ2-3; length: 15; D: TRBD1; DNA: TGCGCCAGCGCGCCGGGACAGGGCTTTCCAGATACGCAGTATTTT; CDR3: CASAPGQGFPDTQYF
V: TRBV7-2; size: once; J: TRBJ2-1; length: 15; D: -; DNA: TGTGCCAGCAGCCCCCCCGGCAGACAAGACAATGAGCAGTTCTTC; CDR3: CASSPPGRQDNEQFF
V: TRBV11-2; size: -; J: TRBJ2-3; length: 14; D: -; DNA: TGTGCCAGCAGCTTAGATCGAATAACAGATACGCAGTATTTT; CDR3: CASSLDRITDTQYF
V: TRBV5-1; size: -; J: TRBJ2-1; length: 15; D: TRBD2; DNA: TGCGCCAGCAGCCCGGCTGCGGGGGGGAACAATGAGCAGTTCTTC; CDR3: CASSPAAGGNNEQFF
V: TRBV10-3; size: -; J: TRBJ1-6; length: 14; D: -; DNA: TGTGCCATCACCCCAGGGACCCCGCATTCACCCCTCCACTTT; CDR3: CAITPGTPHSPLHF
V: TRBV6-1; size: -; J: TRBJ2-7; length: 14; D: -; DNA: TGTGCCAGCAGTGAAGCGAGAGGGGGAGGCGAGCAGTACTTC; CDR3: CASSEARGGGEQYF
V: TRBV28; size: -; J: TRBJ2-1; length: 19; D: -; DNA: TGTGCCAGCAGGAACCGCGGGGGTCAAACAGGGGGCTCCTACAATGAGCAGTTCTTC; CDR3: CASRNRGGQTGGSYNEQFF
V: TRBV28; size: -; J: TRBJ1-1; length: 12; D: TRBD1; DNA: TGTGCCAGCAGCCAGGGACAGCTCGAAGCTTTCTTT; CDR3: CASSQGQLEAFF
V: TRBV24-1; size: -; J: TRBJ2-4; length: 18; D: TRBD1; DNA: TGTGCCACCAGTGATTCGTACAGGGGGTCGGACGACAAAAACATTCAGTACTTC; CDR3: CATSDSYRGSDDKNIQYF
V: TRBV7-9; size: -; J: TRBJ1-5; length: 13; D: -; DNA: TGTGCCAGCAGCTTCAGCAGCAATCAGCCCCAGCATTTT; CDR3: CASSFSSNQPQHF
V: TRBV11-2; size: -; J: TRBJ1-3; length: 15; D: -; DNA: TGTGCCAGCAGCTTAGATCGACAAACCGGAAACACCATATATTTT; CDR3: CASSLDRQTGNTIYF
V: TRBV19; size: -; J: TRBJ1-1; length: 13; D: -; DNA: TGTGCCAGTAGTATCCTGGGGCCCACTGAAGCTTTCTTT; CDR3: CASSILGPTEAFF
V: TRBV7-9; size: -; J: TRBJ2-6; length: 14; D: -; DNA: TGTGCCAGCAGCTTTCACTCTGGGGCCAACGTCCTGACTTTC; CDR3: CASSFHSGANVLTF
V: TRBV27; size: -; J: TRBJ2-1; length: 15; D: -; DNA: TGTGCCAGCAGCGCCAGGGGCAGCTCCTACAATGAGCAGTTCTTC; CDR3: CASSARGSSYNEQFF
V: TRBV18; size: once; J: TRBJ1-2; length: 16; D: -; DNA: TGTGCCAGCTCAACAGGCGGAGTGGACGTCAACTATGGCTACACCTTC; CDR3: CASSTGGVDVNYGYTF
V: TRBV12-3/TRBV12-4; size: -; J: TRBJ1-5; length: 13; D: -; DNA: TGTGCCAGCAGTTTTCGGTACAATCAGCCCCAGCATTTT; CDR3: CASSFRYNQPQHF
V: TRBV3-1/TRBV3-2; size: -; J: TRBJ1-4; length: 12; D: -; DNA: TGTGCCAGCAGCCTCACTAGGGATATTTTGTTTTTT; CDR3: CASSLTRDILFF
V: TRBV6-5; size: -; J: TRBJ1-5; length: 15; D: -; DNA: TGTGCCAGCAGTCGAACAGTAAATAGCAATCAGCCCCAGCATTTT; CDR3: CASSRTVNSNQPQHF
V: TRBV3-1/TRBV3-2; size: -; J: TRBJ2-5; length: 14; D: TRBD1; DNA: TGTGCCAGCAGTCCAGACAGGGGGCAAGAGACCCAGTACTTC; CDR3: CASSPDRGQETQYF
V: TRBV2; size: -; J: TRBJ1-1; length: 13; D: -; DNA: TGTGCCAGCCACAAGGAGGTGAACACTGAAGCTTTCTTT; CDR3: CASHKEVNTEAFF
V: TRBV4-1; size: -; J: TRBJ1-5; length: 15; D: -; DNA: TGCGCCAGCGCATCCTTACAGGGCGGCAATCAGCCCCAGCATTTT; CDR3: CASASLQGGNQPQHF
V: TRBV2; size: -; J: TRBJ1-2; length: 12; D: -; DNA: TGTGCCAGCAGGGACAGATTGTATGGCTACACCTTC; CDR3: CASRDRLYGYTF
V: TRBV7-6; size: -; J: TRBJ2-1; length: 17; D: -; DNA: TGTGCCAGCAGCTCGCTAGTCAGGGCCGAAGTTTACAATGAGCAGTTCTTC; CDR3: CASSSLVRAEVYNEQFF
V: TRBV5-4; size: -; J: TRBJ2-7; length: 16; D: -; DNA: TGTGCCAGCAGCTCACATACTGGACAGATTGGGTACGAGCAGTACTTC; CDR3: CASSSHTGQIGYEQYF
V: TRBV9; size: -; J: TRBJ1-1; length: 15; D: -; DNA: TGTGCCAGCAGCGTAGGGGGCAGGGGACACACTGAAGCTTTCTTT; CDR3: CASSVGGRGHTEAFF